This TCR beta chain was sequenced for a study of blood T cell repertoires in COVID-19. CDR1 is SGDLS and CDR2 is YYNGEE in the germline V gene. V was trimmed by 0 bases and J by 8 bases, leaving 8 bases between them. The CDR3 sequence is 13 residues long. This clone showed up just once. The data were produced by immunoSEQ multiplex PCR, yet TCRdb's version contains in-frame clones alone and is incomplete. The data hold tens of thousands of clones, with 80% to 90% observed a single time. The source of this sequence is a woman of 80 years or more with acute or convalescent COVID-19. Input material: peripheral blood. The V call is TRBV9, the J call TRBJ1-4; the D gene is possibly TRBD1 (5 bases). The CDR3 loop is CASSVGGDEKLFF. CDR3 coding DNA: TGTGCCAGCAGCGTAGGCGGGGACGAAAAACTGTTTTTT.